These 16 T cell receptor beta chains originate from one sample sequenced in a study of T-cell reconstitution after alpha-beta-depleted transplantation in children. Unique molecular identifiers were incorporated during preparation of the TCRbeta library. In TCRdb, the PCR reads were re-called with MiXCR into one record per CDR3 protein. The sample consists of roughly 240,000 distinct CDR3 sequences, under 9.5% of them appearing once. This material consisted of PBMCs, mostly from graft donor cells, taken 180 days after TCRalphabeta/CD19-depleted stem cell transplant. These receptors were collected from a male patient between 10 and 17 years old who had a stem cell transplant for acute lymphoblastic leukemia, so the T cells may come from the graft donor.

This clonotype was seen many times. This sequence joins TRBV12-3 or TRBV12-4 and TRBJ1-2; D is unclear. Trimming shortened V by 5 bases and J by 0 bases, and 13 bases separated the two germline ends. The CDR3 covers 15 residues. The CDR3: CASSPSRSTNYGYTF. The CDR3 bases are TGTGCCAGCAGTCCCTCCAGGTCGACTAACTATGGCTACACCTTC.

This clonotype has a count of ten or more. The rearrangement joins TRBV12-3 or TRBV12-4 to TRBJ1-6; tentatively, D is TRBD1 (6 bases). Trimming stripped 3 bases from V and 7 bases from J, with 16 bases between. CDR3 length equals 16 residues. The CDR3 here is CASSLGTGMRNSPLHF. The CDR3 DNA reads TGTGCCAGCAGTTTGGGTACAGGGATGAGGAATTCACCCCTCCACTTT.

This clonotype was recorded many times. The chain combines TRBV6-5 with TRBJ1-2; possibly TRBD1 for D (5 bases). The germline gives CDR1 MNHEY, CDR2 SVGAGI. The CDR3 extends over 16 amino acids. V lost 2 bases and J 5 bases, leaving 18 bases between the germline ends. The CDR3 nucleotides read TGTGCCAGCAGTTACCACCGGCGGGGGGAAGGGTATGGCTACACCTTC. Translated: CASSYHRRGEGYGYTF.

This clonotype was seen at least ten times. V gene TRBV7-3 combines with J gene TRBJ1-5; D unclear. The CDR3 is 16 amino acids. Trimming shortened V by 1 base and J by 0 bases, and 10 bases separated the two germline ends. The germline CDR1 and CDR2 sequences are SGHTA and FQGTGA. The CDR3 is CASSLRVVVSNQPQHF. CDR3 DNA sequence: TGTGCCAGCAGCTTAAGGGTAGTAGTTAGCAATCAGCCCCAGCATTTT.

This clonotype was recorded many times. V is TRBV7-6 and J is TRBJ1-2; TRBD1 matches 7 bases. V was clipped by 4 bases and J by 8 bases; unmatched bases: 16. The CDR3 covers 16 residues. The V gene's germline CDR1 is SGHVS and CDR2 FNYEAQ. CDR3 sequence reads: CASSSQLGGALAGYTF. CDR3 bases: TGTGCCAGCAGCTCCCAATTAGGGGGCGCTCTTGCGGGCTACACCTTC. The full variable domain, completed using reference TRBV7-6 and TRBJ1-2, is GAGVSQSPRYKVTKRGQDVALRCDPISGHVSLYWYRQALGQGPEFLTYFNYEAQQDKSGLPNDRFSAERPEGSISTLTIQRTEQRDSAMYRCASSSQLGGALAGYTFGSGTRLTVV.

V and J are TRBV19 and TRBJ2-2, with no clear D. Germline assignment: CDR1 LNHDA and CDR2 SQIVND (reference sequence). The V end lost 4 bases, the J end lost 3 bases, and 9 bases lay between the germline ends. The CDR3 has 14 residues. The CDR3: CASSTTWHTGELFF. DNA for the CDR3: TGTGCCAGTAGTACGACTTGGCACACCGGGGAGCTGTTTTTT.

This clonotype was observed at least ten times. This chain connects TRBV7-8 to TRBJ2-1, with no clear D. Germline V gene sequence: CDR1 SGHVS, CDR2 FQNEAQ. CDR3 length equals 13 residues. V was pared by 4 bases and J by 8 bases, with 12 bases between. CDR3 DNA: TGTGCCAGCAGCTCATCGACCGCCCATGAGCAGTTCTTC. It encodes CASSSSTAHEQFF.

This clonotype was recorded many times. The CDR3 is CASSQEGQGSYEQYF. In DNA form, the CDR3 reads TGCGCCAGCAGCCAAGAGGGACAGGGCTCCTACGAGCAGTACTTC. The chain carries TRBV4-1 and TRBJ2-7; TRBD1 agrees at 9 bases. The CDR3 runs to 15 residues. Germline loops: CDR1 MGHRA, CDR2 YSYEKL. V was pared by 0 bases and J by 0 bases, with 0 bases of the junction left unmatched.

This clonotype was counted ten times or more. The J gene is TRBJ2-2, the V gene TRBV24-1; 7 nucleotides match TRBD1. In germline, CDR1 is KGHDR, CDR2 SFDVKD. The CDR3 has 13 residues. V lost 9 bases, J lost 3 bases, and 3 bases stayed unmatched. This CDR3 is CATGDRYTGELFF. In DNA, the CDR3 is TGTGCCACCGGGGACAGATACACCGGGGAGCTGTTTTTT.

At least ten counts were recorded for this clonotype. The genes are TRBV7-9 and TRBJ2-1, with TRBD2 matching 10 bases. The germline gives CDR1 SEHNR, CDR2 FQNEAQ (reference sequence). CDR3 length: 16 residues. Losses at the gene ends were 3 bases for V and 1 base for J; bases not matched to a gene: 3. The CDR3 region is CASSFLGLASYNEQFF. As DNA, the CDR3 is TGTGCCAGCAGCTTCTTGGGACTAGCGTCCTACAATGAGCAGTTCTTC. Full variable domain (outside the CDR3, taken from reference TRBV7-9 and TRBJ2-1): DTGVSQNPRHKITKRGQNVTFRCDPISEHNRLYWYRQTLGQGPEFLTYFQNEAQLEKSRLLSDRFSAERPKGSFSTLEIQRTEQGDSAMYLCASSFLGLASYNEQFFGPGTRLTVL.

In the case of this clonotype: A clone one base away is much larger, so this may be a read error. This sequence joins TRBV7-8 and TRBJ2-7, with 8 nucleotides matching TRBD2. The germline CDR1 and CDR2 sequences are SGHVS and FQNEAQ. The CDR3 length is 15 residues. Trimming cost V 2 bases and J 3 bases; bases outside gene matches: 6. CDR3 sequence reads: CASSLNGGGYYEQYF. CDR3 DNA: TGTGCCAGCAGCTTAAACGGGGGGGGATACTACGAGCAGTACTTC.

This clonotype was seen many times. The J gene is TRBJ1-6, the V gene TRBV7-6; no clear D. V lost 5 bases to trimming and J lost 10 bases, with 18 bases between them. CDR1 and CDR2 (germline): SGHVS, FNYEAQ. The CDR3 has 15 residues. The CDR3 coding sequence is TGTGCCAGCAGCCCCGGAACAGCCACTACCTCACCCCTCCACTTT. The encoded protein is CASSPGTATTSPLHF.

Comments on this clonotype: A much bigger clone sits one base away, suggesting this may be a read error. V and J are TRBV12-3 or TRBV12-4 and TRBJ2-7; unclear D gene. This CDR3 is 14 amino acids long. The germline V and J ends were trimmed by 5 bases and 2 bases, with 13 bases remaining between them. CDR3 loop: CASSRRTTPYEQYF. The CDR3 DNA follows: TGTGCCAGCAGTCGGCGGACGACCCCCTACGAGCAGTACTTC.

This clonotype was seen at least ten times. V and J are TRBV5-1 and TRBJ1-4; D call uncertain. There are 14 residues in the CDR3. Trimming took off 0 bases at V and 5 bases at J, with 8 bases between the two ends. Germline CDR1 SGHRS, CDR2 YFSETQ. The CDR3 coding sequence is TGCGCCAGCAGCTTGGATCTCCGAAATGAAAAACTGTTTTTT. Residues: CASSLDLRNEKLFF.

This clonotype was recorded at least ten times. The V and J genes are TRBV28 and TRBJ1-5, with no clear D. The V and J ends lost 2 bases and 0 bases respectively, with 5 bases between them. This CDR3 region has 14 residues. The V gene's germline CDR1 is MDHEN and CDR2 SYDVKM. CDR3 bases: TGTGCCAGCAGTTTAAGCCTTAGCAATCAGCCCCAGCATTTT. This sequence encodes CASSLSLSNQPQHF.

In its sample, this clonotype was seen many times. This chain joins TRBV11-2 and TRBJ2-1; a weak D match, TRBD1 (5 bases). Trimming left V 7 bases short and J 4 bases short, with 11 bases between. CDR3 length: 13 residues. Per germline, CDR1 SGHAT and CDR2 FQNNGV. This CDR3 reads CASTADKYNEQFF. The CDR3 bases are TGTGCCAGCACCGCGGACAAGTACAATGAGCAGTTCTTC.